The next 5 T cell receptor beta chains were all read from a single sample in a study of cytotoxic CD8 clonotypes in ibrutinib-treated CLL. Method: immunoSEQ multiplex PCR; TCRdb's copy keeps in-frame clones and lacks some. The sample lists about 40,000 clones, under 80% occurring once. The sample in question was PBMCs, obtained at disease progression, from a patient treated with ibrutinib. All receptors come from a human donor with chronic lymphocytic leukemia.

The chain recombines TRBV18 with TRBJ2-5, with 8 bases that match TRBD1. The CDR3 length is 16 residues. Trimming took 0 bases from V and 2 from J; bases not matched to a gene: 5. From germline, CDR1 is KGHSH and CDR2 LQKENI. CDR3 sequence reads: CASSPPGRGQQETQYF. Here the CDR3 DNA reads TGTGCCAGCTCACCACCGGGCAGGGGGCAGCAAGAGACCCAGTACTTC.

CDR3 amino acids: CASKGGGSTDTQYF. In DNA form, the CDR3 reads TGTGCCAGCAAAGGGGGCGGGAGCACAGATACGCAGTATTTT. V gene TRBV27 combines with J gene TRBJ2-3, with TRBD1 identical over 7 bases. CDR1 and CDR2 from the germline V gene are MNHEY and SMNVEV (reference sequence). CDR3 length: 14 residues. After removal of 7 bases from V and 0 bases from J, the junction contained 4 bases not matched to a gene.

CDR3 nucleotide sequence: TGTGCCAGCAGGCCCATCGGGACACCCCTCCAGGGGTCCTCTGCAACTAATGAAAAACTGTTTTTT. It is translated as CASRPIGTPLQGSSATNEKLFF. The chain employs TRBV27 and TRBJ1-4, with D possibly TRBD1 on 6 matching bases. V shed 6 bases and J shed 0 bases, with 32 bases lying between them. Germline-derived CDR1 and CDR2 are MNHEY and SMNVEV (reference sequence). This CDR3 is 22 amino acids long.

The J gene is TRBJ2-7, the V gene TRBV10-3; D is possibly TRBD1 or TRBD2 (5 bases each). The CDR3 spans 14 residues. V lost 6 bases and J lost 3, with 15 bases in between. Germline V gives CDR1 ENHRY, CDR2 SYGVKD. This CDR3 is CAIRGERSGYEQYF. CDR3 bases: TGTGCCATCAGGGGGGAGAGATCTGGCTACGAGCAGTACTTC.

V gene TRBV7-6 combines with J gene TRBJ1-1; D ambiguous. Germline V gene sequence: CDR1 SGHVS, CDR2 FNYEAQ. V lost 0 bases and J lost 1, with 6 bases in between. This CDR3 comprises 14 residues. CDR3 DNA: TGTGCCAGCAGCTTAGCGCCCCGGAACACTGAAGCTTTCTTT. Protein product: CASSLAPRNTEAFF.